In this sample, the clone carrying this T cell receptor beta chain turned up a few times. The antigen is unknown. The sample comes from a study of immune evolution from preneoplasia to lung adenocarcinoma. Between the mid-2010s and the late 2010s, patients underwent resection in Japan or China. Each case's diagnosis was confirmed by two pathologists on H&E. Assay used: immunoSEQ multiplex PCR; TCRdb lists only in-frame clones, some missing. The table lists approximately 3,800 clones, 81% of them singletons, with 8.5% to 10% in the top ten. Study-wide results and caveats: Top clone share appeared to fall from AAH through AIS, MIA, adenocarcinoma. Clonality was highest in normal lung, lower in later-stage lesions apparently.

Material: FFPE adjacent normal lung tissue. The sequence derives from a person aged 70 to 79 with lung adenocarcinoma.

The CDR3 nucleotides read TGTGCCTGGGAGTCACTAGCGGGAGCAGGTGAGACCCAGTACTTC. Amino acid sequence: CAWESLAGAGETQYF. The rearrangement links TRBV30 to TRBJ2-5; 11 positions agree with TRBD2. This CDR3 spans 15 amino acids. J gave up 5 bases and V 5 bases, and 10 bases lay outside the gene matches. Looked up from germline, CDR1 is GTSNPN and CDR2 is SVGIG (reference sequence).